This T cell receptor beta chain was identified in a study of T cells in Graves' hyperthyroidism and ophthalmopathy. On the study more broadly: Initial diagnosis, before any treatment, was when peripheral blood was collected.

Enrolled ophthalmopathy patients presented with a Clinical Activity Score of at least 3, a NOSPECS grade of at least 4, and disease duration under 3 months. It was RNA transcripts that yielded the amplified TCR beta CDR3 regions. HTBI primers were the set used in a first-round RT-PCR of the TCR CDR3. TCRdb analysed the multiplex PCR reads with MiXCR anew, one entry per CDR3 protein. In the table there are 400,000 or so distinct CDR3 sequences, about 14% of which are singletons. Study findings and constraints: Stable hyperthyroidism was separated from ophthalmopathy by a model based on 13 V-J features. Blood also contained most expanded thyroid clonotypes above 0.001.

In its sample, this clonotype was seen a few times. What it binds is not known. V dropped 9 bases and J dropped 4 bases, with 10 bases sitting between them. This CDR3 has 13 residues. CDR1 and CDR2 from the germline V gene are MDHEN and SYDVKM. The sequence derives from a man between 45 and 60 years old with Graves' ophthalmopathy. The chain combines TRBV28 with TRBJ2-6; no definite D call. Sequences were obtained from blood. The chain's CDR3 is CASGYYGANVLTF. The CDR3 coding sequence is TGTGCCAGTGGGTATTACGGGGCCAACGTCCTGACTTTC.